This T cell receptor beta chain appears in the sequencing data of a study of vaccination and CD4 T cells after COVID-19. The wider study: Convalescent cases consisted of six males and four females, of whom two were Hispanic.

This clonotype was counted a few times. Antigen: not known. Treatment described: approximately nine-day PBMC culture with coronavirus spike peptide pools or control peptides (ViraFEST assay). Half of the medium was exchanged for fresh IL-2 medium, first on day 3 and then on day 7. Cultured CD4+ T-cell DNA underwent Oncomine TCR Beta short-read sequencing. TCRdb processed the PCR reads anew with MiXCR; each CDR3 protein has one entry. The sample holds 15,000 to 20,000 distinct CDR3 sequences; around 43% are singletons and the top ten take 20% to 25%. The germline V gene has CDR1 MNHNS and CDR2 SASEGT. CDR3 size: 16 residues. V gave up 4 bases and J gave up 5 bases; unmatched junction bases: 7.

The chain links TRBV6-1 to TRBJ1-5; 11 bases map to TRBD1. This specimen was CD4+ T cells from blood, cultured in vitro, taken before SARS-CoV-2 vaccination. The clonotype was recovered from a human donor who received a COVID-19 vaccine. CDR3 in amino acids: CASSGTGGFWDQPQHF. In nucleotides, the CDR3 is TGTGCCAGCAGTGGGACAGGGGGCTTTTGGGATCAGCCCCAGCATTTT.